Only a few counts were recorded for the clone carrying this T cell receptor (beta chain). Antigen: not known. The CDR3 runs 15 residues. Germline assignment: CDR1 LNHNV and CDR2 YYDKDF (reference sequence). The data were taken from a study of early T cells in non-severe SARS-CoV-2 infection. Overall study findings and caveats: Anti-spike CD8 responses were favored by VDJdb matching, which missed private and CD4 specificities.

The TCR library protocol attached unique molecular identifiers to the individual cDNA molecules. A single record per CDR3 protein comes from TCRdb applying MiXCR to the 5' RACE reads. The sample has 68,000 or so distinct CDR3 sequences; approximately 11% are singletons. Source material: whole blood. This chain connects TRBV15 to TRBJ2-1, with D possibly TRBD1 on 5 matching bases. With the DNA end fitting TRBJ2-7 better, the J assignment may be wrong. The source is an adult who was a healthcare worker with PCR-confirmed SARS-CoV-2 infection or an uninfected control (not recorded which). The CDR3 is CATSRDQGSYNEQYF. The DNA of the CDR3 is TGTGCCACCAGCAGAGATCAGGGTTCCTACAATGAGCAGTACTTC.